Below are 8 T cell receptor beta chains sequenced from a single sample in a study of early T cells in non-severe SARS-CoV-2 infection. TCRdb reprocessed the 5' RACE reads via MiXCR and lists one record per CDR3 protein. The sample carries around 77,000 distinct CDR3 sequences, over 4% recorded once. This specimen was whole blood, taken at baseline. These TCRs come from an adult who was a healthcare worker with PCR-confirmed SARS-CoV-2 infection or an uninfected control (not recorded which).

CDR3 protein: CASSQTAGPNSPLHF. The CDR3 nucleotides read TGCGCCAGCAGCCAGACGGCAGGGCCCAATTCACCCCTCCACTTT. The V call is TRBV4-1, the J call TRBJ1-6; perhaps TRBD1 as D (5 bases). V was clipped by 3 bases and J by 7 bases, with 13 bases between them. Germline CDR1 MGHRA, CDR2 YSYEKL. The CDR3 loop spans 15 amino acids.

This clonotype was seen many times. The chain carries TRBV5-8 and TRBJ1-2; TRBD1 might be the D (6 bases). From germline, CDR1 is SGHTS and CDR2 YDEGEE. The CDR3 covers 16 residues. Trimming shortened V by 5 bases and J by 4 bases, and 21 bases separated the two germline ends. The DNA for the CDR3 is TGTGCCAGCAGTCCCTCCGGGACAACGGAGGGCTATGGCTACACCTTC. Translation: CASSPSGTTEGYGYTF.

This clonotype was observed at least ten times. V and J are TRBV7-8 and TRBJ2-7; D is perhaps TRBD2 (5 bases). CDR1 is SGHVS and CDR2 is FQNEAQ in the germline V gene. V lost 1 base, J lost 2 bases, and 9 bases lay in between. This CDR3 comprises 14 residues. CDR3 in amino acids: CASSLVRETYEQYF. As DNA, the CDR3 is TGTGCCAGCAGCTTAGTACGGGAAACCTACGAGCAGTACTTC.

This clonotype was detected ten times or more. The chain joins TRBV6-5 to TRBJ2-7; no clear D. V was clipped by 5 bases and J by 5 bases, with 13 bases between them. This CDR3 contains 13 residues. Germline V lookup: CDR1 MNHEY, CDR2 SVGAGI. In DNA form, the CDR3 reads TGTGCCAGCAGTCGGAGCCCGAGCCACGAGCAGTACTTC. It is translated as CASSRSPSHEQYF.

This clonotype turned up a few times. V is TRBV20-1 and J is TRBJ1-1; D gene unclear. CDR3 length equals 14 residues. V lost 5 bases, J lost 1 base, and 14 bases lay in between. Germline V gene sequence: CDR1 DFQATT, CDR2 SNEGSKA (reference sequence). In DNA form, the CDR3 reads TGCAGTGCTCCCCAAGGAGGAAGGAACACTGAAGCTTTCTTT. It yields the protein CSAPQGGRNTEAFF.

This clonotype has at least ten counts. V is TRBV6-5 and J is TRBJ1-1; TRBD1 agrees at 8 bases. The CDR3 contains 16 residues. Trimming at V came to 6 bases and at J to 2 bases, leaving 11 bases not matched to a gene. The germline V gene encodes CDR1 MNHEY and CDR2 SVGAGI. The DNA of the CDR3 is TGTGCCAGCAGACTTCAGGACAGGGTGAGAAACACTGAAGCTTTCTTT. Protein product: CASRLQDRVRNTEAFF.

This clonotype occurred many times. V and J are TRBV4-1 and TRBJ2-7; unclear D gene. Germline loops: CDR1 MGHRA, CDR2 YSYEKL. The CDR3 consists of 14 residues. V gave up 7 bases and J gave up 0 bases, with 13 bases separating them. Here the CDR3 reads CASKEGIASYEQYF. CDR3 in DNA: TGCGCCAGCAAGGAAGGAATTGCCTCCTACGAGCAGTACTTC.

The sample holds many counts of this clonotype. V gene TRBV18 combines with J gene TRBJ2-5, with D unresolved. Trimming left V 3 bases short and J 2 bases short, with 10 bases between. The CDR3 has 14 residues. Germline V gene data show CDR1 as KGHSH and CDR2 as LQKENI. The CDR3 bases are TGTGCCAGCTCACCCTTTGGACGGCAAGAGACCCAGTACTTC. It yields the protein CASSPFGRQETQYF.